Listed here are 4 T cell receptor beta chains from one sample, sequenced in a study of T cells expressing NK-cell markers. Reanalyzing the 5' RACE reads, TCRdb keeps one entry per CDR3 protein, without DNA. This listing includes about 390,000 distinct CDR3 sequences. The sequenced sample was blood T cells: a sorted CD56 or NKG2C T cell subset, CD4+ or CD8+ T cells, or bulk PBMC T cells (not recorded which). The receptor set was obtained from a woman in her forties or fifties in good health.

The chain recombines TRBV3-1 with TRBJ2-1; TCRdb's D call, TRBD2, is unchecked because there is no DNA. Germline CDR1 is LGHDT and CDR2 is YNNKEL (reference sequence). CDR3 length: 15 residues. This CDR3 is CASSPTGTSRNEQFF.

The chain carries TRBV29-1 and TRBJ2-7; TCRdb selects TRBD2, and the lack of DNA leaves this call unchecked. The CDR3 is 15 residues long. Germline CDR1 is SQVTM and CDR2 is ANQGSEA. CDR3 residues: CSVGDPGLASYEQYF.

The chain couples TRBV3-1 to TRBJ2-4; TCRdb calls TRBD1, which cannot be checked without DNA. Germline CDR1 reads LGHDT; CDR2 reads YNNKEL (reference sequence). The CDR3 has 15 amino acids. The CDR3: CASSQEAGWGDIQYF.

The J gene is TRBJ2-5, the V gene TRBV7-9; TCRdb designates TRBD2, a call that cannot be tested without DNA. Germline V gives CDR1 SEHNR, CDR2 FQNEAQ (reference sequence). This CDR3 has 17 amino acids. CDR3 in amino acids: CASSARGDSGLSETQYF.